The next 10 T cell receptor beta chains were all read from a single sample in a study of cytomegalovirus exposure and HLA in healthy donors. With 60 Vbeta and 13 Jbeta primers, the PCR was carried out. Measured with immunoSEQ multiplex PCR; TCRdb has only the in-frame clones, and not every one. Of about 62,000 clones in the sample, roughly 78% were seen once. Material: PBMCs. These receptors were collected from a man aged 40-49 years in good health and CMV-seronegative.

The J gene is TRBJ2-7, the V gene TRBV28; D might be TRBD1 (5 bases). The CDR3 length is 14 residues. Germline CDR1 is MDHEN and CDR2 is SYDVKM. Trimming shortened V by 8 bases and J by 0 bases, and 14 bases separated the two germline ends. DNA for the CDR3: TGTGCCAGCGTGCGACAGCCTTTCTCCTACGAGCAGTACTTC. This gives the protein CASVRQPFSYEQYF.

The CDR3 DNA follows: TGTGCCAGCAGCTCCGGGGGGGTCTTAACGGGGGAGCTGTTTTTT. It translates to CASSSGGVLTGELFF. The V gene is TRBV7-6, the J gene TRBJ2-2; 8 bases agree with TRBD2. With V trimmed by 4 bases and J by 8 bases, 9 bases remained unmatched. Germline V gives CDR1 SGHVS, CDR2 FNYEAQ. This CDR3 comprises 15 residues.

The chain joins TRBV7-8 to TRBJ1-2, with a tentative D call TRBD1 (5 bases). Germline CDR1 reads SGHVS; CDR2 reads FQNEAQ. CDR3 length: 15 amino acids. Trimming took off 4 bases at V and 5 bases at J, with 17 bases between the two ends. The CDR3 region has the DNA TGTGCCAGCAGCTCGGGGGGGGACGCTGGGTATGGCTACACCTTC. Protein sequence: CASSSGGDAGYGYTF.

This clone appeared once. This chain connects TRBV27 to TRBJ1-5; 8 bases fit TRBD1. Trimming took 5 bases from V and 6 from J; bases not matched to a gene: 6. CDR3 length: 14 amino acids. Germline lookup yields CDR1 MNHEY and CDR2 SMNVEV (reference sequence). The CDR3 is CASSLRTGLQPQHF. In nucleotides, the CDR3 is TGTGCCAGCAGTCTGCGGACAGGGCTTCAGCCCCAGCATTTT.

The chain links TRBV6-5 to TRBJ2-3, with 9 bases that match TRBD2. Germline lookup yields CDR1 MNHEY and CDR2 SVGAGI. After removal of 5 bases from V and 8 bases from J, the junction contained 11 bases not matched to a gene. This CDR3 is built from 15 residues. The CDR3 nucleotides are TGTGCCAGCAGTCCCGGGATAGCGGGGGCAGTTACGCAGTATTTT. Translating gives CASSPGIAGAVTQYF.

The chain joins TRBV2 to TRBJ2-1, with 8 positions matching TRBD1. The CDR3 loop spans 13 amino acids. Germline CDR1 SNHLY, CDR2 FYNNEI. V dropped 7 bases and J dropped 8; count of bases not matched to a gene: 7. The CDR3: CASTPDRVDEQFF. CDR3 nucleotides: TGTGCCAGCACCCCGGACAGGGTGGATGAGCAGTTCTTC.

The rearrangement joins TRBV12-5 to TRBJ1-1; D perhaps matches TRBD1 (6 bases). The germline V gene has CDR1 LGHNT and CDR2 FRNRAP. The CDR3 totals 14 residues. The V end lost 6 bases, the J end lost 1 base, and 12 bases lay between the germline ends. The CDR3, as DNA: TGTGCTAGTGGCATCAGCAGGGGGAACACTGAAGCTTTCTTT. Its translation: CASGISRGNTEAFF.

The V call is TRBV7-2, the J call TRBJ1-5; D may be TRBD1 (6 bases). The CDR3 extends over 14 amino acids. The germline V gene has CDR1 SGHTA and CDR2 FQGNSA. Trimming left V 1 base short and J 5 bases short, with 9 bases between. As DNA, the CDR3 is TGTGCCAGCAGCTTAGTGGGGGCGTATCAGCCCCAGCATTTT. As protein: CASSLVGAYQPQHF. The complete variable domain, with remaining parts taken from reference TRBV7-2 and TRBJ1-5, reads GAGVSQSPSNKVTEKGKDVELRCDPISGHTALYWYRQSLGQGLEFLIYFQGNSAPDKSGLPSDRFSAERTGGSVSTLTIQRTQQEDSAVYLCASSLVGAYQPQHFGDGTRLSIL.

The rearrangement links TRBV4-2 to TRBJ2-4; TRBD2 matches 14 bases. The CDR3 has 17 amino acids. Unmatched junction bases numbered 5, after V lost 4 bases and J lost 3 bases. Germline V gives CDR1 LGHNA, CDR2 YNFKEQ. The DNA for the CDR3 is TGTGCCAGCAGCCCCGGGACTAGCGGGGGTAACAAAAACATTCAGTACTTC. Translating it yields CASSPGTSGGNKNIQYF.

This chain joins TRBV2 and TRBJ1-1; 10 nucleotides agree with TRBD1. The CDR3 covers 17 residues. The J segment lost 0 bases and the V segment lost 7 bases, leaving 11 bases of the junction unmatched. Germline CDR1 SNHLY, CDR2 FYNNEI. The chain's CDR3 is CASIRGGQGTMNTEAFF. The DNA of the CDR3 is TGTGCCAGCATTCGAGGGGGACAGGGGACTATGAACACTGAAGCTTTCTTT. The whole variable domain, remainder taken from reference TRBV2 and TRBJ1-1, is EPEVTQTPSHQVTQMGQEVILRCVPISNHLYFYWYRQILGQKVEFLVSFYNNEISEKSEIFDDQFSVERPDGSNFTLKIRSTKLEDSAMYFCASIRGGQGTMNTEAFFGQGTRLTVV.